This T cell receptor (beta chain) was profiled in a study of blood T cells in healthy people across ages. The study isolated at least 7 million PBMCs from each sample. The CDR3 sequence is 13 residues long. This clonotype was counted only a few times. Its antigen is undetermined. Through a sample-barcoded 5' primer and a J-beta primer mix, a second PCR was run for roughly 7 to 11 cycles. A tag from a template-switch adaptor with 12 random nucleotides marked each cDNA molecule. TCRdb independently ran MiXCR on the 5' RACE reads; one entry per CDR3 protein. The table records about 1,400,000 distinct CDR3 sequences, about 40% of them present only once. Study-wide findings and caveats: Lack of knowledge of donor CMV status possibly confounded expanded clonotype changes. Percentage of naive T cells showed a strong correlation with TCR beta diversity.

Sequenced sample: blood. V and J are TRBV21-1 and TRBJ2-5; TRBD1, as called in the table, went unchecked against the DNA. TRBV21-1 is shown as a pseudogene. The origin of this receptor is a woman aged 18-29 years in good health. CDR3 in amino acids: CANYRDGEKTQYF. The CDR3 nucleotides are TGTGCCAACTATAGGGACGGTGAGAAGACCCAGTACTTC.